The 27 T cell receptor beta chains given below trace back to one sample, sequenced in a study of T-cell memory formation after mild COVID-19. TCRdb ran MiXCR on the 5' RACE reads and lists one entry per CDR3 protein. The table has over 350,000 distinct CDR3 sequences, approximately 24% seen once. Sequenced input: PBMCs or a T cell subset sorted from them (not recorded which). The receptors were sampled from an adult woman who had mild COVID-19 (a few samples of this study predate the infection). Cell type and time point are not known.

This chain joins TRBV7-3 and TRBJ2-2; 9 bases are a match to TRBD1. J gave up 1 base and V 4 bases, and 10 bases lay outside the gene matches. Germline V gives CDR1 SGHTA, CDR2 FQGTGA. The CDR3 is 18 amino acids. The CDR3 region has the DNA TGTGCCAGCAGCTCTTCAAGGACAGGGGCACGGAACACCGGGGAGCTGTTTTTT. It translates to CASSSSRTGARNTGELFF.

This clonotype occurred many times. The chain links TRBV18 to TRBJ1-1, with 7 bases that match TRBD1. CDR1 is KGHSH, CDR2 LQKENI, per germline. Germline trimming cut 5 bases from V and 5 bases from J; bases unmatched to any gene: 11. The CDR3 is made up of 15 amino acids. CDR3 nucleotide sequence: TGTGCCAGCTCAACGGGACAGCAACGGGGGACTGAAGCTTTCTTT. Its protein is CASSTGQQRGTEAFF. The variable domain in full, completed from reference TRBV18 and TRBJ1-1, reads NAGVMQNPRHLVRRRGQEARLRCSPMKGHSHVYWYRQLPEEGLKFMVYLQKENIIDESGMPKERFSAEFPKEGPSILRIQQVVRGDSAAYFCASSTGQQRGTEAFFGQGTRLTVV.

The chain carries TRBV6-6 and TRBJ1-1; TRBD1 aligns across 9 bases. Germline trimming cut 8 bases from V and 3 bases from J; bases unmatched to any gene: 13. Germline V gene lookup returns CDR1 MNHNY and CDR2 SVGAGI (reference sequence). The CDR3 contains 16 residues. CDR3 residues: CASRDRDTIEDTEAFF. The DNA of the CDR3 is TGTGCCAGCCGGGACAGGGACACAATAGAGGACACTGAAGCTTTCTTT.

This sequence joins TRBV7-8 and TRBJ1-3, with D unresolved. Germline CDR1 and CDR2: SGHVS and FQNEAQ. The V and J ends lost 1 base and 8 bases respectively, with 15 bases between them. This CDR3 contains 15 residues. The DNA for the CDR3 is TGTGCCAGCAGCTTAGAGGACCCCCCCGGACACACCATATATTTT. This gives the protein CASSLEDPPGHTIYF.

This clonotype was seen a few times. This sequence joins TRBV12-3 or TRBV12-4 and TRBJ1-2; D may be TRBD1 (6 bases). The CDR3 is made up of 12 amino acids. Trimming cost V 3 bases and J 6 bases, with 8 bases left between them. CDR3 DNA: TGTGCCAGCAGTTTTGGGGGCAATGGCTACACCTTC. It is translated as CASSFGGNGYTF.

This clonotype was seen once. The rearrangement uses TRBV4-2 and TRBJ1-5, with D tentatively TRBD1 (6 bases). V dropped 3 bases and J dropped 0 bases, with 9 bases sitting between them. The CDR3 runs 15 residues. Germline V gene data show CDR1 as LGHNA and CDR2 as YNFKEQ. The CDR3 DNA sequence: TGTGCCAGCAGCCACGGACAGAGTAGCAATCAGCCCCAGCATTTT. This translates into CASSHGQSSNQPQHF.

This clonotype was counted between two and nine times. The genes are TRBV11-2 and TRBJ1-6, with D tentatively TRBD1 (5 bases). Trimming took 2 bases from V and 2 from J, leaving 7 bases between them. The CDR3 consists of 15 residues. The germline CDR1 and CDR2 sequences are SGHAT and FQNNGV. DNA for the CDR3: TGTGCCAGCAGCTTATTGGGACCCTATAATTCACCCCTCCACTTT. This codes for CASSLLGPYNSPLHF.

The rearrangement links TRBV19 to TRBJ1-1; TRBD1 aligns across 10 bases. Germline V gene sequence: CDR1 LNHDA, CDR2 SQIVND (reference sequence). This CDR3 has 14 amino acids. The V gene end was trimmed by 7 bases and the J gene end by 1 base; junction bases not matched to a gene: 3. The CDR3 DNA is TGTGCCAGTATCGGGACAGGGGAGAACACTGAAGCTTTCTTT. Amino acid sequence: CASIGTGENTEAFF.

This sequence joins TRBV18 and TRBJ2-3; D is perhaps TRBD1 (5 bases). The V end was cut by 5 bases, the J end by 2 bases, with 8 bases between. This CDR3 spans 13 amino acids. Germline V CDR1 and CDR2: KGHSH, LQKENI. The CDR3, as DNA: TGTGCCAGCTCAACAGGCCCCACAGATACGCAGTATTTT. Encoded protein: CASSTGPTDTQYF.

This clonotype has more than one count but fewer than ten. The chain carries TRBV11-3 and TRBJ2-5; 8 bases align to TRBD2. CDR1 SGHNT and CDR2 YENEEA come from the germline V gene. J gave up 2 bases and V 1 base, and 6 bases lay outside the gene matches. The CDR3 covers 16 residues. The CDR3 here is CASSLARLAGQETQYF. Here the CDR3 DNA reads TGTGCCAGCAGCTTAGCCCGCCTAGCGGGTCAAGAGACCCAGTACTTC.

This clonotype turned up a few times. In DNA form, the CDR3 reads TGTGCCAGCAGCTTAGACCCCCGCAATGAGCAGTTCTTC. Amino acids: CASSLDPRNEQFF. This chain joins TRBV7-2 and TRBJ2-1, with D hard to call. V was trimmed by 1 base and J by 6 bases, leaving 7 bases between them. There are 13 residues in the CDR3. Germline CDR1 SGHTA, CDR2 FQGNSA.

This sequence joins TRBV5-1 and TRBJ2-1; 15 bases fit TRBD2. V lost 4 bases, J lost 7 bases, and 3 bases stayed unmatched. The CDR3 is 15 residues long. Germline assignment: CDR1 SGHRS and CDR2 YFSETQ. The CDR3 DNA follows: TGCGCCAGCAGCGTAGGACTAGCGGGGGGGAATGAGCAGTTCTTC. Translating gives CASSVGLAGGNEQFF.

V usage is TRBV20-1 and J usage is TRBJ1-2; D call uncertain. The CDR3 sequence is 13 residues long. In germline, CDR1 is DFQATT, CDR2 SNEGSKA (reference sequence). Trimming left V 6 bases short and J 5 bases short, with 16 bases between. CDR3 region: CSAEIIGGYGYTF. The CDR3 DNA reads as TGCAGTGCCGAGATCATAGGCGGGTATGGCTACACCTTC.

The J gene is TRBJ2-3, the V gene TRBV10-3; tentatively, D is TRBD2 (5 bases). Trimming shortened V by 2 bases and J by 2 bases, and 11 bases separated the two germline ends. CDR3 size: 15 residues. The germline V gene has CDR1 ENHRY and CDR2 SYGVKD. The CDR3 region is CAISEGPADTDTQYF. The CDR3 DNA follows: TGTGCCATCAGTGAGGGGCCAGCGGACACAGATACGCAGTATTTT.

This clonotype has a handful of counts. J is TRBJ2-5 and V is TRBV6-5; maybe TRBD2 (6 bases). V gave up 6 bases and J gave up 4 bases, with 12 bases separating them. This CDR3 has 13 amino acids. Germline V gene sequence: CDR1 MNHEY, CDR2 SVGAGI. For the CDR3, the DNA is TGTGCCAGCAGCCGGACTATTTCAGAGACCCAGTACTTC. Residues: CASSRTISETQYF.

V gene TRBV21-1 combines with J gene TRBJ1-1. TRBV21-1 is shown as a pseudogene. This CDR3 comprises 14 residues. The CDR3: CASSNRDVNTEAFF. In nucleotides, the CDR3 is TGTGCCAGCAGCAACCGCGACGTGAACACTGAAGCTTTCTTT.

V and J are TRBV6-2 or TRBV6-3 and TRBJ2-1; 8 nucleotides line up with TRBD1. With V trimmed by 6 bases and J by 0 bases, 10 bases remained unmatched. The CDR3 extends over 17 amino acids. In germline, CDR1 is MNHEY, CDR2 SVGEGT. CDR3 in DNA: TGTGCCAGCAGGACGGCCAAACAGGGGGGCTCCTACAATGAGCAGTTCTTC. It translates to CASRTAKQGGSYNEQFF.

The chain uses TRBV18 and TRBJ2-3; 10 bases agree with TRBD2. Trimming took 6 bases from V and 1 from J; bases not matched to a gene: 7. Germline CDR1 is KGHSH and CDR2 is LQKENI. This CDR3 region has 16 residues. The CDR3 nucleotides read TGTGCCAGCTCCCCCTCCGGGACTAGCGGCACAGATACGCAGTATTTT. Translated: CASSPSGTSGTDTQYF. Complete variable domain (other parts from reference TRBV18 and TRBJ2-3): NAGVMQNPRHLVRRRGQEARLRCSPMKGHSHVYWYRQLPEEGLKFMVYLQKENIIDESGMPKERFSAEFPKEGPSILRIQQVVRGDSAAYFCASSPSGTSGTDTQYFGPGTRLTVL.

The chain is built from TRBV15 and TRBJ2-7; 11 bases match TRBD1. After removal of 1 base from V and 5 bases from J, the junction contained 4 bases not matched to a gene. The CDR3 is 15 residues long. Germline V gene data show CDR1 as LNHNV and CDR2 as YYDKDF (reference sequence). The CDR3 loop is CATSRGRDRGDEQYF. CDR3 coding DNA: TGTGCCACCAGCAGAGGCCGGGACAGGGGGGACGAGCAGTACTTC.

This clonotype occurred many times. This rearrangement joins TRBV2 to TRBJ2-1; a weak D match, TRBD1 (5 bases). V was pared by 4 bases and J by 8 bases, with 12 bases between. The CDR3 has 13 residues. Per the germline V gene, CDR1 is SNHLY and CDR2 is FYNNEI. The CDR3 sequence is CASSADSGYEQFF. CDR3 bases: TGTGCCAGCAGTGCAGACTCAGGGTATGAGCAGTTCTTC.

The V gene is TRBV20-1, the J gene TRBJ2-3; D uncertain. V lost 0 bases to trimming and J lost 3 bases, with 13 bases between them. The germline V gene has CDR1 DFQATT and CDR2 SNEGSKA (reference sequence). This CDR3 is 15 amino acids long. CDR3 in amino acids: CSAREPGSLTDTQYF. The CDR3 DNA follows: TGCAGTGCTAGAGAGCCGGGTTCCCTAACAGATACGCAGTATTTT.

The chain has TRBV20-1 and TRBJ2-3, with 10 positions matching TRBD2. Germline values: CDR1 DFQATT, CDR2 SNEGSKA (reference sequence). The V and J ends lost 3 bases and 4 bases, in that order; junction bases with no gene match: 7. This CDR3 region has 15 residues. The CDR3 bases are TGCAGTGCTAGCCAGCGGGAGGGCAGAGCAGATACGCAGTATTTT. Protein sequence: CSASQREGRADTQYF.

This rearrangement joins TRBV7-2 to TRBJ2-7; maybe TRBD1 (5 bases). Germline V gene lookup returns CDR1 SGHTA and CDR2 FQGNSA. The CDR3 has 15 residues. Deletions cut 4 bases from V and 0 bases from J, with 13 bases between. CDR3 protein: CASSSVPGHSYEQYF. For the CDR3, the DNA is TGTGCCAGCAGCTCAGTCCCCGGACACTCCTACGAGCAGTACTTC.

The rearrangement uses TRBV24-1 and TRBJ1-3; D is uncertain. Trimming left V 6 bases short and J 5 bases short, with 13 bases between. From germline, CDR1 is KGHDR and CDR2 SFDVKD. The CDR3 is made up of 14 amino acids. The CDR3 loop reads CATSKEAERNTIYF. CDR3 nucleotides: TGTGCCACCAGTAAAGAAGCAGAAAGAAACACCATATATTTT.

The rearrangement links TRBV20-1 to TRBJ1-1, with D uncertain. Trimming removed 0 bases at V and 6 bases at J, with 8 bases between. The germline CDR1 and CDR2 sequences are DFQATT and SNEGSKA (reference sequence). The CDR3 is made up of 12 amino acids. The CDR3 protein is CSARDRGAEAFF. As DNA, the CDR3 is TGCAGTGCTAGAGATCGAGGTGCTGAAGCTTTCTTT.

This clonotype was detected only a few times. The chain carries TRBV12-3 or TRBV12-4 and TRBJ2-7; 14 bases fit TRBD2. V gave up 2 bases and J gave up 4 bases; unmatched junction bases: 13. The CDR3 contains 19 residues. CDR3 loop: CASSLIGTSGSSGGYEQYF. The CDR3 nucleotides are TGTGCCAGCAGTTTAATCGGGACTAGCGGGAGTAGTGGAGGTTACGAGCAGTACTTC.

This clonotype was seen more than once but under ten times. The chain links TRBV25-1 to TRBJ2-1; D is ambiguous. This CDR3 contains 13 residues. V was pared by 1 base and J by 4 bases, with 5 bases between. CDR1 MGHDK and CDR2 SYGVNS come from the germline V gene. CDR3 in DNA: TGTGCCAGCAGTGAATTTAGATACAATGAGCAGTTCTTC. Translation: CASSEFRYNEQFF.